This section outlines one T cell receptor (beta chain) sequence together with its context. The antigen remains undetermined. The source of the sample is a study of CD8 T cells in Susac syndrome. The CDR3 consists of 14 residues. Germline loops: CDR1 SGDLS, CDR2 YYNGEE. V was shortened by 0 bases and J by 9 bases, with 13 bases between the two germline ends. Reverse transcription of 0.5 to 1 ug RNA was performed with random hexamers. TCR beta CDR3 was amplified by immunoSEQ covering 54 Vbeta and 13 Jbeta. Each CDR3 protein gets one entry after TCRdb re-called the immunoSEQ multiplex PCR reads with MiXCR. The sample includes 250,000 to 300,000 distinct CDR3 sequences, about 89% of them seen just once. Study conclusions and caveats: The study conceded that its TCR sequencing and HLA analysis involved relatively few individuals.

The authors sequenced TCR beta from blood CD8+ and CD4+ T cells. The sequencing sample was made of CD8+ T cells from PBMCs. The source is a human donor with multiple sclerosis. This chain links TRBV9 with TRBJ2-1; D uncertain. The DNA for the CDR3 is TGTGCCAGCAGCGTAGAGCAGTCCGTTCTTGAGCAGTTCTTC. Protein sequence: CASSVEQSVLEQFF.